The clone carrying this T cell receptor (beta chain) was seen only once. This specimen comes from a study of T cell responses to AZD1222 COVID-19 vaccine. Losses at the gene ends were 3 bases for V and 5 bases for J; bases not matched to a gene: 15. Germline assignment: CDR1 LGHNA and CDR2 YNFKEQ. The length of the CDR3 is 18 residues. Data came from immunoSEQ multiplex PCR; TCRdb stores just in-frame clones and leaves some out. The data contain 100,000 to 150,000 clones, around 90% of them seen just once; the ten biggest clones take up about 5.4%. The chain combines TRBV4-2 with TRBJ2-5, with 10 bases identical to TRBD2. The sample here was peripheral blood, taken on day 0 of AZD1222 vaccination. The clonotype comes from an adult in good health. CDR3 nucleotides: TGTGCCAGCAGCCATGGGGTTGGAAGCGGGGGGGCCGGGGAGACCCAGTACTTC. Protein: CASSHGVGSGGAGETQYF.